These T cell receptor beta chains were read from a single sample in a study of CD8 T cells in Susac syndrome. TCRdb reanalysed the immunoSEQ multiplex PCR reads using MiXCR and keeps one entry per CDR3 protein. The sample lists about 290,000 distinct CDR3 sequences, around 85% occurring once. The sequencing input was CD8+ T cells from PBMCs. Receptor source: a human donor with multiple sclerosis. Each CDR3 is given with its conserved first and last residue. D genes are given only for firm matches. Expanded clones get a size class; other rows say once, few or many, or leave the size out.

v_call,clone_size,j_call,d_call,cdr3_aa,cdr3_nt
TRBV15,NA,TRBJ2-3,NA,CATSRDSLGNTDTQYF,TGTGCCACCAGCAGAGATTCGCTGGGGAACACAGATACGCAGTATTTT
TRBV29-1,NA,TRBJ1-2,TRBD1,CSVDDRGFYGYTF,TGCAGCGTGGACGACAGGGGATTCTATGGCTACACCTTC
TRBV2,once,TRBJ2-1,NA,CASTHLMGASRSSYNEQFF,TGTGCCAGCACTCATCTGATGGGGGCATCGAGGAGCTCCTACAATGAGCAGTTCTTC
TRBV12-3/TRBV12-4,NA,TRBJ2-5,NA,CASRPTDPKGETQYF,TGTGCCAGCAGACCGACGGACCCAAAAGGGGAGACCCAGTACTTC
TRBV4-3,NA,TRBJ2-3,TRBD2,CASSQAEWPSGRADTQYF,TGCGCCAGCAGCCAAGCGGAGTGGCCTAGCGGGAGGGCAGATACGCAGTATTTT
TRBV5-6,few,TRBJ2-7,NA,CASSLGRIQQYF,TGTGCCAGCAGCTTGGGAAGGATACAGCAGTACTTC
TRBV6-1,few,TRBJ2-7,NA,CASSRSHYEQYF,TGTGCCAGCAGTCGCTCTCACTACGAGCAGTACTTC
TRBV20-1,NA,TRBJ1-5,NA,CSARDGQGWYSNQPQHF,TGCAGTGCTAGAGATGGGCAGGGGTGGTATAGCAATCAGCCCCAGCATTTT
TRBV30,once,TRBJ1-2,NA,CAWSLAANYGYTF,TGTGCCTGGAGTTTAGCCGCTAACTATGGCTACACCTTC
TRBV7-8,NA,TRBJ2-1,TRBD1,CASSFGTGFYNEQFF,TGTGCCAGCAGCTTTGGGACAGGGTTCTACAATGAGCAGTTCTTC
TRBV28,NA,TRBJ1-2,NA,CASSLQTGGYTF,TGTGCCAGCAGTTTGCAGACAGGTGGCTACACCTTC
TRBV28,NA,TRBJ2-7,NA,CASSLAPGSSYEQYF,TGTGCCAGCAGTTTAGCCCCAGGGTCCTCCTACGAGCAGTACTTC
TRBV27,NA,TRBJ2-1,NA,CASSLSDAYNEQFF,TGTGCCAGCAGTTTATCGGACGCCTACAATGAGCAGTTCTTC
TRBV4-3,NA,TRBJ2-7,NA,CASSPSGGEQYF,TGCGCCAGCAGCCCCTCGGGCGGCGAGCAGTACTTC
TRBV4-3,NA,TRBJ2-7,TRBD2,CASSPLAGSYEQYF,TGCGCCAGCAGCCCGCTAGCGGGCTCCTACGAGCAGTACTTC
TRBV15,NA,TRBJ2-7,TRBD2,CATSRDARELYEQYF,TGTGCCACCAGCAGAGATGCGCGGGAGCTATACGAGCAGTACTTC
TRBV5-1,NA,TRBJ2-2,TRBD1,CASRTGTTGELFF,TGCGCCAGCAGGACAGGGACCACCGGGGAGCTGTTTTTT
TRBV27,NA,TRBJ2-1,TRBD2,CASSFSGAAGVGNEQFF,TGTGCCAGCAGTTTCTCCGGGGCGGCGGGGGTGGGAAATGAGCAGTTCTTC
TRBV7-2,NA,TRBJ2-7,TRBD2,CASSLAIGAGPTYEQYF,TGTGCCAGCAGCTTAGCGATAGGAGCGGGACCCACCTACGAGCAGTACTTC
TRBV13,NA,TRBJ2-7,NA,CASQQGPSYEQYF,TGCGCCAGCCAACAGGGTCCCTCCTACGAGCAGTACTTC
TRBV14,once,TRBJ2-1,TRBD2,CASSRPGLAGGGPYNEQFF,TGTGCCAGCAGCCGCCCGGGACTAGCGGGAGGAGGCCCCTACAATGAGCAGTTCTTC
TRBV6-5,NA,TRBJ2-1,NA,CASSYLDGGRNEQFF,TGTGCCAGCAGTTACCTGGACGGGGGGCGGAATGAGCAGTTCTTC
TRBV19,NA,TRBJ2-3,NA,CASSIGEGRTDTQYF,TGTGCCAGTAGTATAGGAGAGGGAAGGACAGATACGCAGTATTTT
TRBV12-3/TRBV12-4,NA,TRBJ2-3,NA,CASSWGNTDTQYF,TGTGCCAGCAGTTGGGGGAACACAGATACGCAGTATTTT
TRBV12-3/TRBV12-4,once,TRBJ2-3,TRBD2,CASSFLASGRTDTQYF,TGTGCCAGCAGTTTTTTGGCTAGCGGGAGAACAGATACGCAGTATTTT
TRBV15,NA,TRBJ2-3,NA,CATSFSGFSTDTQYF,TGTGCCACCAGCTTCAGCGGGTTTAGCACAGATACGCAGTATTTT
TRBV4-2,NA,TRBJ2-7,NA,CASSQIAATYEQYF,TGTGCCAGCAGCCAAATCGCTGCCACCTACGAGCAGTACTTC
TRBV7-6,NA,TRBJ2-4,TRBD1,CASSSPVGTGGGIQYF,TGTGCCAGCAGCTCACCGGTGGGGACAGGGGGCGGAATTCAGTACTTC
TRBV10-2,once,TRBJ1-5,NA,CASSVGGPTYSNQPQHF,TGCGCCAGCAGTGTGGGTGGCCCGACATATAGCAATCAGCCCCAGCATTTT
TRBV7-6,NA,TRBJ2-2,NA,CASSLGAGPFGAGELFF,TGTGCCAGCAGCTTAGGGGCCGGGCCCTTTGGAGCCGGGGAGCTGTTTTTT
TRBV11-2,NA,TRBJ1-1,TRBD1,CASSLRGQKEAFF,TGTGCCAGCAGCTTACGGGGACAGAAGGAAGCTTTCTTT
TRBV19,NA,TRBJ2-1,TRBD1,CASTRGTGTSYNEQFF,TGTGCCAGTACCAGGGGGACAGGTACCTCCTACAATGAGCAGTTCTTC
TRBV4-3,few,TRBJ2-7,NA,CASSQDSDGRSYEQYF,TGCGCCAGCAGCCAAGATTCAGACGGCCGCTCCTACGAGCAGTACTTC
TRBV4-3,NA,TRBJ1-2,NA,CASSQGGGSSNYGYTF,TGCGCCAGCAGCCAAGGGGGGGGCAGTTCTAACTATGGCTACACCTTC
TRBV6-5,many,TRBJ2-7,NA,CASSYNSYEQYF,TGTGCCAGCAGTTACAATTCCTACGAGCAGTACTTC
TRBV27,NA,TRBJ2-3,NA,CASSYAATDTQYF,TGTGCCAGCAGTTACGCCGCGACAGATACGCAGTATTTT
TRBV28,NA,TRBJ2-4,NA,CASSDPESIQYF,TGTGCCAGCAGTGATCCCGAGTCCATTCAGTACTTC
TRBV24-1,NA,TRBJ2-1,NA,CATSARLSSSYNEQFF,TGTGCCACCAGTGCACGACTCTCGAGCTCCTACAATGAGCAGTTCTTC
TRBV7-6,NA,TRBJ2-7,NA,CASSLFVSYEQYF,TGTGCCAGCAGCTTATTCGTCTCCTACGAGCAGTACTTC
TRBV2,NA,TRBJ2-2,NA,CASSERTFGELFF,TGTGCCAGCAGTGAACGGACATTCGGGGAGCTGTTTTTT
TRBV7-6,NA,TRBJ1-2,NA,CASSLEWAPAHRLGGYTF,TGTGCCAGCAGCTTAGAATGGGCGCCGGCCCACCGTCTAGGTGGCTACACCTTC
TRBV27,NA,TRBJ2-7,NA,CASSGTSEGEQYF,TGTGCCAGCAGTGGGACCTCAGAAGGGGAGCAGTACTTC
TRBV19,NA,TRBJ2-7,NA,CASSSGQPTYEQYF,TGTGCCAGTAGTAGCGGTCAGCCGACCTACGAGCAGTACTTC
TRBV20-1,NA,TRBJ2-3,NA,CSARGAWTADTQYF,TGCAGTGCTAGAGGGGCGTGGACAGCAGATACGCAGTATTTT
TRBV2,NA,TRBJ2-1,TRBD2,CASSWGRTAGANEQFF,TGTGCCAGCTCCTGGGGGCGAACAGCGGGAGCCAATGAGCAGTTCTTC
TRBV2,NA,TRBJ1-3,NA,CASRAWKTSGNTIYF,TGTGCCAGCAGAGCCTGGAAAACTTCCGGAAACACCATATATTTT
TRBV3-1,NA,TRBJ2-1,NA,CASSLALYAVEDNEQFF,TGTGCCAGCAGCTTGGCTCTATATGCGGTGGAGGACAATGAGCAGTTCTTC
TRBV30,NA,TRBJ1-1,NA,CAWSAGIQNTEAFF,TGTGCCTGGAGTGCGGGGATACAGAACACTGAAGCTTTCTTT
TRBV4-2,NA,TRBJ2-1,NA,CAGSQDLAGPLFNEQFF,TGTGCCGGCAGCCAAGATCTGGCGGGACCACTTTTCAATGAGCAGTTCTTC
TRBV28,NA,TRBJ2-3,TRBD2,CASSLPSQRLAGVTQYF,TGTGCCAGCAGTCTACCCTCCCAGAGGCTAGCGGGAGTTACGCAGTATTTT